This TCR beta chain stems from a study of blood T cells in healthy people across ages. Study-level points and caveats: Estimated diversity, derived from one million T cells, was regarded as an underestimate.

About this clonotype: Its target is not known. The junction departs from germline at one end; a sequencing error may be responsible.

The donors, aged roughly 6 to 90, were healthy Caucasians from Russia. Drawn from each donor were 8.5 to 10 milliliters of peripheral blood. This CDR3 has 17 residues. CDR1 is MGHRA, CDR2 YSYEKL, per germline. Primed by a sample-barcoded 5' primer and a J-beta primer mix, a second PCR proceeded for about 7 to 12 cycles. One entry per CDR3 protein results from TCRdb running MiXCR on the 5' RACE reads. This repertoire shows about 1 million distinct CDR3 sequences, under 55% found once; its top ten account for approximately 17%. This chain connects TRBV4-1 to TRBJ2-3, with D perhaps matching TRBD1 or TRBD2 (5 bases each). The clonotype originates from a woman in her sixties in good health. Sequenced input: blood. CDR3 nucleotides: TGCGCCAGCAGCCGCCCGGGACCGAAGATTAGCACAGGTACGCAGTATTTT. Encoded protein: CASSRPGPKISTGTQYF.